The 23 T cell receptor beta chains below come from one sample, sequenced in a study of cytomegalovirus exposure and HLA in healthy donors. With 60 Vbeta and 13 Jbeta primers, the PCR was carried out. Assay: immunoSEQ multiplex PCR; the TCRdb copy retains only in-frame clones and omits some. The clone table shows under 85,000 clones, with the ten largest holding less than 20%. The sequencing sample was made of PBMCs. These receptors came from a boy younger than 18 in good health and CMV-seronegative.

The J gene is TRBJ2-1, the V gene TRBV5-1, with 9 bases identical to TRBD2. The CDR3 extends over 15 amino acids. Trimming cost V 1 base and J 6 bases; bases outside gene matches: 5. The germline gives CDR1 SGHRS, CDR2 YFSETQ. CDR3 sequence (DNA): TGCGCCAGCAGCTTGAAGGGCGGGGGGGGCAATGAGCAGTTCTTC. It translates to CASSLKGGGGNEQFF.

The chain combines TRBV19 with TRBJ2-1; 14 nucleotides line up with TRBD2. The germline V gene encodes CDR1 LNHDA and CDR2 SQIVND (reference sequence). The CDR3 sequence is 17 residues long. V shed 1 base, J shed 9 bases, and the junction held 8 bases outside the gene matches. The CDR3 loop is CASSIGVTGLAGVEQFF. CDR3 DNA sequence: TGTGCCAGTAGTATAGGAGTCACGGGACTAGCGGGAGTTGAGCAGTTCTTC. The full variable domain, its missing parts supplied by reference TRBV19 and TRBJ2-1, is DGGITQSPKYLFRKEGQNVTLSCEQNLNHDAMYWYRQDPGQGLRLIYYSQIVNDFQKGDIAEGYSVSREKKESFPLTVTSAQKNPTAFYLCASSIGVTGLAGVEQFFGPGTRLTVL.

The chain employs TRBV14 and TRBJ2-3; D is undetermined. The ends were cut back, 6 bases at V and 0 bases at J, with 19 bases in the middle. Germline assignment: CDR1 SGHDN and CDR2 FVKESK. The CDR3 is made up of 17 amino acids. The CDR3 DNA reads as TGTGCCAGCAGTCTATTGAGCGCAGCCGGTAGCACAGATACGCAGTATTTT. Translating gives CASSLLSAAGSTDTQYF. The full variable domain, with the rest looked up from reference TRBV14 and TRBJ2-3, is EAGVTQFPSHSVIEKGQTVTLRCDPISGHDNLYWYRRVMGKEIKFLLHFVKESKQDESGMPNNRFLAERTGGTYSTLKVQPAELEDSGVYFCASSLLSAAGSTDTQYFGPGTRLTVL.

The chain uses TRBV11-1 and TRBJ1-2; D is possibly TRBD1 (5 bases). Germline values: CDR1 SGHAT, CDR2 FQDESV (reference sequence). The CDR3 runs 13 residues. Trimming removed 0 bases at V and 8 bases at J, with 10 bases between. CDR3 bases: TGTGCCAGCAGCTTAGCCGGGGGGAGCGGCTACACCTTC. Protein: CASSLAGGSGYTF.

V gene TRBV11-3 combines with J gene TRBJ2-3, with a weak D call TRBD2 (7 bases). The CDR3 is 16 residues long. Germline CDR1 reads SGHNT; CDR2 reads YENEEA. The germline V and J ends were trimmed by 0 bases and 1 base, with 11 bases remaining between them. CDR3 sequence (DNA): TGTGCCAGCAGCTTAGATTCGGGGGGCCGCACAGATACGCAGTATTTT. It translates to CASSLDSGGRTDTQYF.

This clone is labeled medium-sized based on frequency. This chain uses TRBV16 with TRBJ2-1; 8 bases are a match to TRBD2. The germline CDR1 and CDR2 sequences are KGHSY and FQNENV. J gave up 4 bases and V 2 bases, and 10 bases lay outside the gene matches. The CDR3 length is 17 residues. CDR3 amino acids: CASSQGVLAGLYNEQFF. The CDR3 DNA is TGTGCCAGCAGCCAAGGAGTGTTAGCGGGATTATACAATGAGCAGTTCTTC.

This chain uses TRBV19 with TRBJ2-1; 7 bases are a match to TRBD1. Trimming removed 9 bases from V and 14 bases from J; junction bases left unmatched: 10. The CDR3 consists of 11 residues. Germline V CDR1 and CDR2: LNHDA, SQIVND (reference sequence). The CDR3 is CASGDRDSKFF. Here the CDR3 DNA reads TGTGCCAGCGGAGACCGGGACAGTAAGTTCTTC.

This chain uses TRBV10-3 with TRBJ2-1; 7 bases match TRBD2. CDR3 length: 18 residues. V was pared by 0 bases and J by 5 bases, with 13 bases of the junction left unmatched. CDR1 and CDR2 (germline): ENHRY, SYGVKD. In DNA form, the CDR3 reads TGTGCCATCAGTGAGTCTGGTATGGGGCAGGCGGGGGACAATGAGCAGTTCTTC. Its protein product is CAISESGMGQAGDNEQFF.

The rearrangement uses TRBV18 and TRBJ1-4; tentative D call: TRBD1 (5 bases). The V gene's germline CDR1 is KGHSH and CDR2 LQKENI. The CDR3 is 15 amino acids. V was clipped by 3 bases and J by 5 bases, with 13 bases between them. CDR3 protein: CASSPQAGSNEKLFF. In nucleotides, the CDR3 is TGTGCCAGCTCACCCCAGGCAGGGTCAAATGAAAAACTGTTTTTT.

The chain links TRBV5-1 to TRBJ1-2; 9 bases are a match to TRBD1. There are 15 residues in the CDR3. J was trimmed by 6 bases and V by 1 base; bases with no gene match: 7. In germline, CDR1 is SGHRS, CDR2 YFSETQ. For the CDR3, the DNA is TGCGCCAGCAGCTTGTATCGACAGGGGGAAGATGGCTACACCTTC. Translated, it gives CASSLYRQGEDGYTF.

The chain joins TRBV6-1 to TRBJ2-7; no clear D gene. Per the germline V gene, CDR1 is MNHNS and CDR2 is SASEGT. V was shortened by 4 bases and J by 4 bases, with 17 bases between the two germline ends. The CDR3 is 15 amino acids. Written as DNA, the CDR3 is TGTGCCAGCAGTGTTAAACTCGAGTCCTCATACGAGCAGTACTTC. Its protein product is CASSVKLESSYEQYF.

CDR3 sequence reads: CASSLDRVGDTQYF. The CDR3 nucleotides are TGTGCCAGCAGCCTAGACAGGGTGGGAGATACGCAGTATTTT. The rearrangement links TRBV7-9 to TRBJ2-3; 7 bases are shared with TRBD1. The CDR3 sequence is 14 residues long. After removal of 5 bases from V and 5 bases from J, the junction contained 7 bases not matched to a gene. Germline loops: CDR1 SEHNR, CDR2 FQNEAQ (reference sequence).

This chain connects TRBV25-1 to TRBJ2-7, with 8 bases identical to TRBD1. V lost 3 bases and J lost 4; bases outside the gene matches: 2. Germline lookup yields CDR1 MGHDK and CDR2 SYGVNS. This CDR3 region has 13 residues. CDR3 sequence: CASSDGDRYEQYF. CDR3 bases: TGTGCCAGCAGTGATGGGGACAGGTACGAGCAGTACTTC.

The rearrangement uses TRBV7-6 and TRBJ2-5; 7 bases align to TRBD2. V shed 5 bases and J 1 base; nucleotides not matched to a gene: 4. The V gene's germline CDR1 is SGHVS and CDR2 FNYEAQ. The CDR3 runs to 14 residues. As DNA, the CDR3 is TGTGCCAGCAGCCCTCTAGCGGTCCAAGAGACCCAGTACTTC. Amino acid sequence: CASSPLAVQETQYF.

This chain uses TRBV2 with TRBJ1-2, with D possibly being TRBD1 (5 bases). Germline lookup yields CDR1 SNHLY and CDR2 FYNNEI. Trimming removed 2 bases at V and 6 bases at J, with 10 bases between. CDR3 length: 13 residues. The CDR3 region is CASSETGVDGYTF. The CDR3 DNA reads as TGTGCCAGCAGTGAAACGGGGGTCGATGGCTACACCTTC.

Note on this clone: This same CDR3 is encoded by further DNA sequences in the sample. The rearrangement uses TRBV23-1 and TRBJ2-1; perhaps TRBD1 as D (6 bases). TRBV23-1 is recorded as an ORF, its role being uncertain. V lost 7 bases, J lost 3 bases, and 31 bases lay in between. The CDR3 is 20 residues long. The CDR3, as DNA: TGCGCCAGCACCCCTCTCCCGCGGCCTGGGGGCCCAGTGAGCTACAATGAGCAGTTCTTC. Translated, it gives CASTPLPRPGGPVSYNEQFF.

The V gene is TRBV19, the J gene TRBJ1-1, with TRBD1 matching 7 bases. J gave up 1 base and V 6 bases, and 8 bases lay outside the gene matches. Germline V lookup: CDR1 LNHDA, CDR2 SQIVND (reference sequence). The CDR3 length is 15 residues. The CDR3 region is CASSPPGTANTEAFF. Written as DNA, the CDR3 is TGTGCCAGTAGCCCCCCAGGGACAGCGAACACTGAAGCTTTCTTT.

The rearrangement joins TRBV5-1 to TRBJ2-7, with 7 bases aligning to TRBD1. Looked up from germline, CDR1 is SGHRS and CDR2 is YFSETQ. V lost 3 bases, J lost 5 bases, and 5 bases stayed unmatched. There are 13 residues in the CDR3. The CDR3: CASSWRQGDEQYF. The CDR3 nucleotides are TGCGCCAGCAGCTGGAGACAGGGTGACGAGCAGTACTTC.

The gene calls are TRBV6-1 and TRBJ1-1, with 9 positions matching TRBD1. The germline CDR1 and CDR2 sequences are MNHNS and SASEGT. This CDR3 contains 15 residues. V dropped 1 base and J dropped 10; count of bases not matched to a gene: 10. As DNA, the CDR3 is TGTGCCAGCAGTGAAGTCCCTTACAGGGGGCGCGGAGCTTTCTTT. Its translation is CASSEVPYRGRGAFF.

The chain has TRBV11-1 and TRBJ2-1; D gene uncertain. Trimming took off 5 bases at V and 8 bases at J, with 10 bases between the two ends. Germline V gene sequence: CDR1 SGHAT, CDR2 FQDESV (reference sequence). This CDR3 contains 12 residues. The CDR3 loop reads CASSPSGYEQFF. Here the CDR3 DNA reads TGTGCCAGCAGCCCCTCAGGCTATGAGCAGTTCTTC.

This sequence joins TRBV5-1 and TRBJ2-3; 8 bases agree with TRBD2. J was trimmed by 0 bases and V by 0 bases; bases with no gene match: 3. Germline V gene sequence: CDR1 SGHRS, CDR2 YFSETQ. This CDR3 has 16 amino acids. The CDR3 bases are TGCGCCAGCAGCTTGGCCGGGAGGGACAGCACAGATACGCAGTATTTT. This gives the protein CASSLAGRDSTDTQYF.

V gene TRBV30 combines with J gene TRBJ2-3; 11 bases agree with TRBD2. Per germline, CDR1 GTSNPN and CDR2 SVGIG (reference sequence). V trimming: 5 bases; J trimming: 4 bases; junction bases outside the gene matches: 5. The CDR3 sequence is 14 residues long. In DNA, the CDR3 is TGTGCCTGGGTAGCGGGAGGGGGGGCAGATACGCAGTATTTT. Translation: CAWVAGGGADTQYF.

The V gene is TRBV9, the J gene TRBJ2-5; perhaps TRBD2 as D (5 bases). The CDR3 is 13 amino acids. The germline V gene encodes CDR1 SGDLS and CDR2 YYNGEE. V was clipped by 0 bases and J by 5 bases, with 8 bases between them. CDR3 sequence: CASSVAGSETQYF. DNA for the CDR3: TGTGCCAGCAGCGTAGCTGGGAGCGAGACCCAGTACTTC.